This T cell receptor (beta chain) was identified during a study of T-cell reconstitution after alpha-beta-depleted transplantation in children. V was cut by 4 bases and J by 5 bases, with 2 bases left in between. Looked up from germline, CDR1 is MGHDK and CDR2 is SYGVNS. The CDR3 runs 10 residues. Preparation of the TCRbeta library used unique molecular identifiers. TCRdb re-derived calls from the PCR reads in MiXCR, one entry per CDR3 protein. The sample lists some 490,000 distinct CDR3 sequences, about 12% occurring once. The specimen was PBMCs from the stem cell graft donor, collected from the stem cell graft. The V call is TRBV25-1, the J call TRBJ1-2, with no clear D. This TCR was sampled from a human donor who donated a stem cell graft to a child with combined immunodeficiency. CDR3 protein: CASSGYGYTF. CDR3 DNA sequence: TGTGCCAGCAGTGGTTATGGCTACACCTTC.